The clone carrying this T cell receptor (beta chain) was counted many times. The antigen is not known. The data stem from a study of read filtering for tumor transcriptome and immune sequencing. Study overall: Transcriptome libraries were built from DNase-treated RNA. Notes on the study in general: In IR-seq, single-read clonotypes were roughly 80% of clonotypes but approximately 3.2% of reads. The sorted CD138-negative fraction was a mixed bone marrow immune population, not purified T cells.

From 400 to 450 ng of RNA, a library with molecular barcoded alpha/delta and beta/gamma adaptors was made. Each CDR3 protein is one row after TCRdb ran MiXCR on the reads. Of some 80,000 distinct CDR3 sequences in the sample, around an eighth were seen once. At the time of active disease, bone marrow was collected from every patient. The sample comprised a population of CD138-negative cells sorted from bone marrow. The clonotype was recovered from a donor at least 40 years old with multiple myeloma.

The CDR3: CASSERVGEDPQHF. DNA for the CDR3: TGTGCCAGCAGTGAACGTGTAGGGGAGGACCCCCAGCATTTT. J is TRBJ1-5 and V is TRBV2, with D possibly matching TRBD1 (5 bases). Trimming left V 2 bases short and J 10 bases short, with 15 bases between. Germline CDR1 and CDR2: SNHLY and FYNNEI. The CDR3 length is 14 residues.